This T cell receptor (beta chain) was sequenced in a study of shared clonotypes between healthy human individuals. Study at large: Each donor's CD4 naive and CD4 memory cells filled three plates apiece, CD8 naive two, and CD8 memory one. Whole-study findings and limits: In a handful of donors, roughly 5.2% of naive CD4 clonotypes appeared in common. Relative to clonotypes present in all four donors, those not shared had lower generation probabilities.

The protocol was immunoSEQ multiplex PCR, while the TCRdb copy is restricted to in-frame clones and leaves out a portion. The data contain some 2,500,000 clones, approximately 93% of them singletons. A word on this clone: Its target is not known.

V lost 3 bases, J lost 4 bases, and 17 bases lay in between. Germline CDR1 WNHNN, CDR2 SYGVQD (reference sequence). This CDR3 is 16 amino acids long. The donors, healthy adults who were HIV-negative, had experienced no recent acute infections or vaccinations. The receptor was derived from a man younger than 30 in good health. Some clones in this sample may be carry-over from other donors' samples. Material: naive CD4+ T cells from PBMCs. Described subset: CD45RA+ positively selected. The rearrangement uses TRBV10-1 and TRBJ2-3; D tentatively reads TRBD1 or TRBD2 (5 bases each). In nucleotides, the CDR3 is TGCGCCAGCAGTGACTCAGCCCTACGGGGCGCAGATACGCAGTATTTT. Encoded protein: CASSDSALRGADTQYF.